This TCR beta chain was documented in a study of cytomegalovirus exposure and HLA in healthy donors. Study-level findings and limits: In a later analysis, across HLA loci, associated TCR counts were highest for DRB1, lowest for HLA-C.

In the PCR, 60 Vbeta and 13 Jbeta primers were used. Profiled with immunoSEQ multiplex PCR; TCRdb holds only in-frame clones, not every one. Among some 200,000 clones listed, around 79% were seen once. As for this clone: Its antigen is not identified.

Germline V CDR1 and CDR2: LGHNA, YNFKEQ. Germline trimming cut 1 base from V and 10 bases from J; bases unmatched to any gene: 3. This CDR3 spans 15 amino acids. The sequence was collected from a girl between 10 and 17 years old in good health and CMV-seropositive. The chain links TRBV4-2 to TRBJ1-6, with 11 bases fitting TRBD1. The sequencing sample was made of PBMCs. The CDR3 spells CASSQGDRGESPLHF. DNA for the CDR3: TGTGCCAGCAGCCAAGGGGACAGGGGGGAATCACCCCTCCACTTT.